Below are 30 T cell receptor beta chains sequenced from a single sample in a study of OX40 agonist ivuxolimab in advanced cancers. The protocol was immunoSEQ multiplex PCR, while the TCRdb copy is restricted to in-frame clones and leaves out a portion. The sample lists roughly 52,000 clones; around four fifths were seen once. The sequences come from CD4+ or CD8+ T cells sorted from blood, collected in a trial of the OX40 agonist ivuxolimab. These receptors all come from an adult with an advanced solid tumor such as melanoma, head and neck, liver or kidney cancer.

The gene calls are TRBV5-1 and TRBJ1-2; D is perhaps TRBD1 (5 bases). Germline assignment: CDR1 SGHRS and CDR2 YFSETQ. V was shortened by 0 bases and J by 5 bases, with 11 bases between the two germline ends. This CDR3 region has 14 residues. In DNA form, the CDR3 reads TGCGCCAGCAGCTTGGGGGACGGATCGTATGGCTACACCTTC. It codes for CASSLGDGSYGYTF. Looking up the rest from reference TRBV5-1 and TRBJ1-2 gives the full variable domain: KAGVTQTPRYLIKTRGQQVTLSCSPISGHRSVSWYQQTPGQGLQFLFEYFSETQRNKGNFPGRFSGRQFSNSRSEMNVSTLELGDSALYLCASSLGDGSYGYTFGSGTRLTVV.

This rearrangement joins TRBV28 to TRBJ1-5; no clear D. The CDR3 consists of 11 residues. The V gene's germline CDR1 is MDHEN and CDR2 SYDVKM. The germline V and J ends were trimmed by 2 bases and 5 bases, with 1 base remaining between them. CDR3 nucleotides: TGTGCCAGCAGTTTAGATCAGCCCCAGCATTTT. Amino acid sequence: CASSLDQPQHF.

The chain uses TRBV28 and TRBJ2-3, with 9 bases lining up with TRBD1. CDR1 MDHEN and CDR2 SYDVKM come from the germline V gene. J lost 1 base, V lost 4 bases, and 6 bases had no gene match. The CDR3 contains 16 residues. The DNA of the CDR3 is TGTGCCAGCAGTTATACAGGGGGCGAAGGCACAGATACGCAGTATTTT. Its translation: CASSYTGGEGTDTQYF.

The V gene is TRBV25-1, the J gene TRBJ1-1, with D possibly matching TRBD1 (5 bases). V dropped 8 bases and J dropped 4 bases, with 14 bases sitting between them. Germline loops: CDR1 MGHDK, CDR2 SYGVNS. The CDR3 consists of 13 residues. In DNA form, the CDR3 reads TGTGCCAGCGGACACTCGAGAAGCACTGAAGCTTTCTTT. Amino acid sequence: CASGHSRSTEAFF.

The V call is TRBV6-6, the J call TRBJ2-7; D is unresolved. This CDR3 contains 13 residues. Germline values: CDR1 MNHNY, CDR2 SVGAGI (reference sequence). The germline V and J ends were trimmed by 5 bases and 3 bases, with 11 bases remaining between them. Written as DNA, the CDR3 is TGTGCCAGCAGTCCTAGATCCGACTACGAGCAGTACTTC. Its translation: CASSPRSDYEQYF.

A few counts support this clone. The chain is built from TRBV5-6 and TRBJ2-7; D may be TRBD1 (6 bases). The CDR3 length is 14 residues. CDR1 and CDR2 from the germline V gene are SGHDT and YYEEEE. Trimming pared 0 bases from V and 0 bases from J, leaving 7 bases between. The DNA for the CDR3 is TGTGCCAGCAGCTTGGGGGACAACTCCTACGAGCAGTACTTC. Protein sequence: CASSLGDNSYEQYF.

The V gene is TRBV11-2, the J gene TRBJ1-5; the D gene is possibly TRBD1 (5 bases). V was pared by 4 bases and J by 1 base, with 17 bases between. The CDR3 is made up of 17 amino acids. The V gene's germline CDR1 is SGHAT and CDR2 FQNNGV. The CDR3 sequence: CASSSPQGQQSNQPQHF. DNA for the CDR3: TGTGCCAGCAGCTCACCGCAGGGCCAGCAGAGCAATCAGCCCCAGCATTTT.

The V call is TRBV4-1, the J call TRBJ2-2, with a possible D match to TRBD1 (5 bases). There are 15 residues in the CDR3. V was shortened by 1 base and J by 4 bases, with 10 bases between the two germline ends. The germline V gene encodes CDR1 MGHRA and CDR2 YSYEKL. CDR3 in DNA: TGCGCCAGCAGCCAAGTCAGGGATGGCACCGGGGAGCTGTTTTTT. Protein product: CASSQVRDGTGELFF.

The chain recombines TRBV27 with TRBJ1-5; D is possibly TRBD1 (6 bases). Trimming removed 2 bases from V and 2 bases from J, with 22 bases in between. The CDR3 covers 19 residues. The germline V gene encodes CDR1 MNHEY and CDR2 SMNVEV (reference sequence). The CDR3 nucleotides read TGTGCCAGCAGTTTACGCGCATCAGGGACACCCGGAGGCAATCAGCCCCAGCATTTT. This sequence encodes CASSLRASGTPGGNQPQHF.

The V gene is TRBV9, the J gene TRBJ2-2; 11 bases agree with TRBD2. The CDR3 totals 15 residues. Germline-derived CDR1 and CDR2 are SGDLS and YYNGEE. J lost 4 bases, V lost 4 bases, and 3 bases had no gene match. CDR3 sequence reads: CASSPGLAGTGELFF. The CDR3 region has the DNA TGTGCCAGCAGCCCTGGACTAGCGGGCACCGGGGAGCTGTTTTTT.

The count of this clone is one. The genes are TRBV9 and TRBJ1-3, with no clear D. Germline V gene lookup returns CDR1 SGDLS and CDR2 YYNGEE. CDR3 size: 16 residues. V lost 7 bases and J 1 base, leaving 18 bases between the germline ends. CDR3 amino acids: CASSFREGFSGNTIYF. CDR3 nucleotides: TGTGCCAGCTCTTTTCGGGAGGGATTTTCTGGAAACACCATATATTTT.

This clone was seen only once. The V call is TRBV18, the J call TRBJ1-1; the D is unclear. Germline V gene lookup returns CDR1 KGHSH and CDR2 LQKENI. Trimming pared 3 bases from V and 1 base from J, leaving 9 bases between. This CDR3 comprises 14 residues. Here the CDR3 reads CASSPGPGNTEAFF. For the CDR3, the DNA is TGTGCCAGCTCACCCGGGCCTGGGAACACTGAAGCTTTCTTT.

This rearrangement joins TRBV18 to TRBJ2-2, with D tentatively TRBD2 (6 bases). Germline loops: CDR1 KGHSH, CDR2 LQKENI. With 4 bases removed from V and 4 bases from J, the gap between germline ends came to 22 bases. This CDR3 contains 18 residues. The CDR3 DNA reads TGTGCCAGCTCACTGTACCGGGATTTTGGGACTGTCACCGGGGAGCTGTTTTTT. Its protein product is CASSLYRDFGTVTGELFF.

The chain uses TRBV11-2 and TRBJ1-4, with TRBD1 identical over 8 bases. Unmatched junction bases numbered 13, after V lost 5 bases and J lost 8 bases. The CDR3 spans 16 residues. The V gene's germline CDR1 is SGHAT and CDR2 FQNNGV. The CDR3 here is CASSPGAPGTGEKLFF. DNA of the CDR3: TGTGCCAGCAGCCCAGGGGCTCCCGGGACAGGAGAAAAACTGTTTTTT.

As DNA, the CDR3 is TGCGCCAGCAGCCAAGATGTCAACACTGAAGCTTTCTTT. Translating gives CASSQDVNTEAFF. V usage is TRBV4-3 and J usage is TRBJ1-1, with D unresolved. This CDR3 is built from 13 residues. Germline CDR1 LGHNA, CDR2 YSLEER. The V and J ends lost 0 bases and 2 bases respectively, with 4 bases between them.

This rearrangement joins TRBV5-4 to TRBJ2-5; D remains ambiguous. Per the germline V gene, CDR1 is SGHNT and CDR2 is YYREEE (reference sequence). The length of the CDR3 is 13 residues. Trimming took off 4 bases at V and 5 bases at J, with 12 bases between the two ends. The CDR3 sequence: CASSHKDGETQYF. DNA of the CDR3: TGTGCCAGCAGCCACAAGGACGGGGAGACCCAGTACTTC.

The genes are TRBV27 and TRBJ2-2, with TRBD1 identical over 7 bases. In germline, CDR1 is MNHEY, CDR2 SMNVEV (reference sequence). The CDR3 runs to 16 residues. V was clipped by 5 bases and J by 2 bases; unmatched bases: 8. The CDR3 DNA sequence: TGTGCCAGCAGTCCGCCCGGGACAGTCAACACCGGGGAGCTGTTTTTT. The encoded protein is CASSPPGTVNTGELFF.

V gene TRBV30 combines with J gene TRBJ1-4; a possible D gene is TRBD1 (6 bases). Germline loops: CDR1 GTSNPN, CDR2 SVGIG (reference sequence). The CDR3 totals 13 residues. V shed 5 bases and J shed 3 bases, with 10 bases lying between them. The CDR3 loop reads CAWRGHSNEKLFF. The CDR3 nucleotides are TGTGCCTGGCGGGGACACTCTAATGAAAAACTGTTTTTT.

The chain uses TRBV23-1 and TRBJ2-7; 8 nucleotides align to TRBD2. TRBV23-1 carries the ORF label, with uncertain function. Trimming took 0 bases from V and 4 from J; bases not matched to a gene: 8. CDR3 length: 16 amino acids. This CDR3 is CASSQSGVSGNYEQYF. In nucleotides, the CDR3 is TGCGCCAGCAGTCAATCGGGAGTTAGCGGGAATTACGAGCAGTACTTC.

This clone was recorded once. The chain is built from TRBV19 and TRBJ1-4, with 8 bases fitting TRBD1. The CDR3 length is 17 residues. The trim removed 4 bases at V and 4 bases at J, leaving 11 bases unmatched. The germline V gene encodes CDR1 LNHDA and CDR2 SQIVND (reference sequence). CDR3 protein: CASSKIPGGVGNEKLFF. The CDR3 DNA sequence: TGTGCCAGTAGTAAGATACCAGGGGGCGTTGGTAATGAAAAACTGTTTTTT.

This clone was recorded only once. The germline gene is not matched at one end of the junction; a read error may be the cause. This sequence joins TRBV9 and TRBJ1-2; a weak D match, TRBD1 (6 bases). The CDR3 runs to 15 residues. Looked up from germline, CDR1 is SGDLS and CDR2 is YYNGEE. CDR3 bases: TGTGCCGGCAGCGTAGATTTGGGGGCGGACTATGGCTACACCTTC. It codes for CAGSVDLGADYGYTF.

The chain joins TRBV6-6 to TRBJ2-5; TRBD1 matches 9 bases. Germline V lookup: CDR1 MNHNY, CDR2 SVGAGI (reference sequence). The CDR3 is 14 amino acids. The ends lost 6 bases at V and 6 bases at J; junction bases unmatched: 8. The DNA for the CDR3 is TGTGCCAGCAGACCAACAGGGGGCCGGCAGACCCAGTACTTC. Amino acid sequence: CASRPTGGRQTQYF.

This sequence joins TRBV5-1 and TRBJ1-1, with 8 positions matching TRBD1. J gave up 6 bases and V 0 bases, and 16 bases lay outside the gene matches. Germline V gives CDR1 SGHRS, CDR2 YFSETQ. The CDR3 extends over 18 amino acids. This chain's CDR3 is CASSLAVTGDQLAAEAFF. Here the CDR3 DNA reads TGCGCCAGCAGCTTGGCGGTGACAGGGGATCAGTTAGCGGCTGAAGCTTTCTTT.

The genes are TRBV5-6 and TRBJ1-3; a weak D match, TRBD1 (5 bases). Germline loops: CDR1 SGHDT, CDR2 YYEEEE. Trimming left V 6 bases short and J 1 base short, with 11 bases between. The CDR3 has 14 residues. The CDR3: CASNNRRSGNTIYF. For the CDR3, the DNA is TGTGCCAGCAACAACAGGAGGTCTGGAAACACCATATATTTT.

A single count supports this clone. The V and J genes are TRBV18 and TRBJ1-3; D not resolved. V was clipped by 3 bases and J by 0 bases, with 15 bases between them. The CDR3 has 17 amino acids. CDR1 and CDR2 (germline): KGHSH, LQKENI. CDR3 sequence: CASSPPGFRSSGNTIYF. The CDR3 DNA reads as TGTGCCAGCTCACCTCCGGGCTTCCGTAGCTCTGGAAACACCATATATTTT.

This clone has only a few counts. CDR3 nucleotides: TGTGCCAGTAGCCGGACTGCCCAGGCAGAGCAGTACTTC. Translated, it gives CASSRTAQAEQYF. The chain links TRBV19 to TRBJ2-7, with TRBD2 as a possible D gene (5 bases). V was clipped by 6 bases and J by 7 bases, with 16 bases between them. The CDR3 covers 13 residues. Germline-derived CDR1 and CDR2 are LNHDA and SQIVND (reference sequence).

The rearrangement uses TRBV7-2 and TRBJ2-1; D is uncertain. Germline assignment: CDR1 SGHTA and CDR2 FQGNSA. The CDR3 is 11 amino acids. Trimming pared 5 bases from V and 4 bases from J, leaving 3 bases between. The CDR3 here is CASSVYNEQFF. The CDR3 DNA reads TGTGCCAGCAGCGTTTACAATGAGCAGTTCTTC.

V gene TRBV11-2 combines with J gene TRBJ2-3, with D perhaps TRBD1 (5 bases). Trimming took off 6 bases at V and 6 bases at J, with 28 bases between the two ends. This CDR3 region has 18 residues. Germline V gene sequence: CDR1 SGHAT, CDR2 FQNNGV. The CDR3 nucleotides are TGTGCCAGCAGGCCTCCCTTGTGGCCAGGGTCGTATGGGGATACGCAGTATTTT. The encoded protein is CASRPPLWPGSYGDTQYF.

The rearrangement uses TRBV5-1 and TRBJ1-1; D is uncertain. CDR3 length equals 12 residues. Per germline, CDR1 SGHRS and CDR2 YFSETQ. The V end lost 1 base, the J end lost 4 bases, and 5 bases lay between the germline ends. The CDR3 region is CASSLSRTEAFF. CDR3 DNA sequence: TGCGCCAGCAGCTTGAGTCGCACTGAAGCTTTCTTT.

This clone turned up a few times. The V gene is TRBV2, the J gene TRBJ2-5; D gene uncertain. CDR1 is SNHLY, CDR2 FYNNEI, per germline. The V and J ends lost 4 bases and 1 base respectively, with 10 bases between them. CDR3 length equals 14 residues. CDR3 nucleotide sequence: TGTGCCAGCAGTGGGTACAGTATCCAAGAGACCCAGTACTTC. Its protein product is CASSGYSIQETQYF.